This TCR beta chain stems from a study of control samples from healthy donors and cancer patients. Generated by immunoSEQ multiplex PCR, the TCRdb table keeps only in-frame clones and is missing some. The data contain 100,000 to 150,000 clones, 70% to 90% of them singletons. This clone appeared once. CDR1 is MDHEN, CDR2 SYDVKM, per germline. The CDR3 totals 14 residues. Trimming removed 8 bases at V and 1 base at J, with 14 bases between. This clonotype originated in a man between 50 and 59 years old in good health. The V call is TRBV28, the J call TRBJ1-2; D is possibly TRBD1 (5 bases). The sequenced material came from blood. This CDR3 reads CASVGTALNYGYTF. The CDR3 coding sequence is TGTGCCAGCGTTGGGACTGCCCTTAACTATGGCTACACCTTC.